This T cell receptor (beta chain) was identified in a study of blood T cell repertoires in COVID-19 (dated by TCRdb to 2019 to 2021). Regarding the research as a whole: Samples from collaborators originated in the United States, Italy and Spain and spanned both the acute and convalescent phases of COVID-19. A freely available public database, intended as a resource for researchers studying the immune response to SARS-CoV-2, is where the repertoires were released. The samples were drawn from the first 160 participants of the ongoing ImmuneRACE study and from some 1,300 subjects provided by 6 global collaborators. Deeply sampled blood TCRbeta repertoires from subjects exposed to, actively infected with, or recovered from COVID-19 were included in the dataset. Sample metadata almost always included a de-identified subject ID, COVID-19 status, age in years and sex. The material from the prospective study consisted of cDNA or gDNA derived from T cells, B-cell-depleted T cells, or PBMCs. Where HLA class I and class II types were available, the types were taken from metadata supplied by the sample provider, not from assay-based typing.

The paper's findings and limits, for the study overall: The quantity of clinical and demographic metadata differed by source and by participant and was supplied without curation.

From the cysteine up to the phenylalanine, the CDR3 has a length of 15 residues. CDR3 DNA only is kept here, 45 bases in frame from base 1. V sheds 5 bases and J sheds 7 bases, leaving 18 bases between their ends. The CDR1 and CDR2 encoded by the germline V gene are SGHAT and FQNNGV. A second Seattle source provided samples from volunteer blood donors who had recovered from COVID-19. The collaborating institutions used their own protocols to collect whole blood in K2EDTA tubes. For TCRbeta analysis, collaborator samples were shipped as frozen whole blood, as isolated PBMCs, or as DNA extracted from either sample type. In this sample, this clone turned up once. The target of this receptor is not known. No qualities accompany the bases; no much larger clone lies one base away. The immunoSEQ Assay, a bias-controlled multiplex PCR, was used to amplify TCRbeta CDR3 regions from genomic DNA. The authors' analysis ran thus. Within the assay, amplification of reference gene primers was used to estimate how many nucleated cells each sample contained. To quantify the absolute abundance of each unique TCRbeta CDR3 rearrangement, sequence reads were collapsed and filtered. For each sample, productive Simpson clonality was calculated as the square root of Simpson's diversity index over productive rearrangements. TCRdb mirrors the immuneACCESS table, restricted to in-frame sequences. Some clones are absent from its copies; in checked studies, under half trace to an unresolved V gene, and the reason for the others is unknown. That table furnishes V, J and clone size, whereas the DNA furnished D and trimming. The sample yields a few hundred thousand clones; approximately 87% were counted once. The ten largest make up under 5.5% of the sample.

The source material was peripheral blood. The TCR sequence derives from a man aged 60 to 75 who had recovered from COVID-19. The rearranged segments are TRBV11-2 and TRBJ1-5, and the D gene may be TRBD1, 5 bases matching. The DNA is TGTGCCAGCAGCCCCGGGTCCCAGGGAGGGCAGCCCCAGCATTTT. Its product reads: CASSPGSQGGQPQHF.